The 6 T cell receptor beta chains given below trace back to one sample, sequenced in a study of graft-versus-host responses after intestinal transplantation (dated by TCRdb to about 2021). Library construction relied on the immunoSEQ multiplex PCR assay. This is the immuneACCESS table as TCRdb keeps it, with only in-frame sequences that have V and J called. A part of the clones is gone; compared with another copy, unresolved V genes explain less than half, and the rest is unexplained. The sample data list fewer than 45,000 clones, and about 89% of these were observed just once. The top ten constitute around 2.5% of the sample. Sequencing was performed on PBMCs, taken approximately 320 days after intestinal transplant. The receptor set was obtained from a human patient who received an intestinal transplant, so some T cells may come from the graft donor.

The J gene is TRBJ1-4, the V gene TRBV28; 7 bases are shared with TRBD1. Germline-derived CDR1 and CDR2 are MDHEN and SYDVKM. Losses at the gene ends were 2 bases for V and 13 bases for J; bases not matched to a gene: 19. CDR3 length: 17 residues. In DNA form, the CDR3 reads TGTGCCAGCAGTTTAACCCCTAAGACAGGGTCTATGATTAGACTGTTTTTT. It codes for CASSLTPKTGSMIRLFF.

The chain recombines TRBV10-1 with TRBJ1-3, with D maybe TRBD1 (5 bases). Germline V gene sequence: CDR1 WNHNN, CDR2 SYGVQD (reference sequence). This CDR3 is 15 amino acids long. V was trimmed by 2 bases and J by 1 base, leaving 9 bases between them. CDR3 nucleotide sequence: TGCGCCAGCAGTGAGGTAGCAGGGTCTGGAAACACCATATATTTT. Translating it yields CASSEVAGSGNTIYF.

The V and J genes are TRBV6-5 and TRBJ2-2; 9 nucleotides align to TRBD1. There are 15 residues in the CDR3. Germline V gene data show CDR1 as MNHEY and CDR2 as SVGAGI. J lost 6 bases, V lost 7 bases, and 9 bases had no gene match. In nucleotides, the CDR3 is TGTGCCAGCAAATTCAACAGGGGGCGGTCCGGGGAGCTGTTTTTT. Translated: CASKFNRGRSGELFF.

The rearrangement uses TRBV6-1 and TRBJ1-2; D is unresolved. CDR3 length: 14 amino acids. The V gene lost 7 bases and the J gene lost 6 bases, with 18 bases spanning the gap. The germline V gene encodes CDR1 MNHNS and CDR2 SASEGT. This chain's CDR3 is CASTLGGSGDGYTF. CDR3 bases: TGTGCCAGCACCCTGGGAGGGTCAGGCGATGGCTACACCTTC.

This rearrangement joins TRBV2 to TRBJ2-1, with D unresolved. There are 13 residues in the CDR3. V was clipped by 6 bases and J by 0 bases, with 6 bases between them. The germline CDR1 and CDR2 sequences are SNHLY and FYNNEI. The CDR3 here is CASSPSSYNEQFF. The CDR3 nucleotides are TGTGCCAGCAGCCCTAGCTCCTACAATGAGCAGTTCTTC.

This chain connects TRBV6-6 to TRBJ1-1; D is possibly TRBD1 (6 bases). Germline V CDR1 and CDR2: MNHNY, SVGAGI (reference sequence). The CDR3 loop spans 13 amino acids. V was trimmed by 6 bases and J by 1 base, leaving 9 bases between them. The DNA for the CDR3 is TGTGCCAGCAGGACAGGCAGGAACACTGAAGCTTTCTTT. Translated, it gives CASRTGRNTEAFF.